Presented here are 27 T cell receptor beta chains from one specimen sequenced in a study of identical twins. TCRdb re-derived calls from the 5' RACE reads in MiXCR, one entry per CDR3 protein. Seen here are around 1.7 million distinct CDR3 sequences, about 31% observed once, and the top ten hold under 0.35%. Sample: cord blood. The receptors here all came from a newborn girl in good health.

In this sample, this clonotype turned up a few times. The rearrangement links TRBV7-6 to TRBJ1-1, with D tentatively TRBD1 (5 bases). Trimming removed 5 bases at V and 4 bases at J, with 17 bases between. The length of the CDR3 is 15 residues. Germline lookup yields CDR1 SGHVS and CDR2 FNYEAQ. CDR3 in amino acids: CASSALTGGFTEAFF. CDR3 coding DNA: TGTGCCAGCAGCGCCTTAACGGGGGGGTTCACTGAAGCTTTCTTT.

The J gene is TRBJ2-5, the V gene TRBV12-3 or TRBV12-4; the match to TRBD2 covers 10 bases. The CDR3 is 15 residues long. V lost 6 bases, J lost 11 bases, and 15 bases stayed unmatched. The CDR3 here is CASSLRGLAWNEQYF. The CDR3 DNA follows: TGTGCCAGCAGCTTACGGGGACTAGCGTGGAATGAGCAGTACTTC.

The chain recombines TRBV20-1 with TRBJ2-7, with TRBD2 matching 13 bases. The CDR3 runs to 17 residues. Germline V CDR1 and CDR2: DFQATT, SNEGSKA (reference sequence). Unmatched junction bases numbered 11, after V lost 6 bases and J lost 0 bases. Here the CDR3 DNA reads TGCAGTGCACCGGGACTAGCGGGGTGGTTGAGCTCCTACGAGCAGTACTTC. This translates into CSAPGLAGWLSSYEQYF.

The chain is built from TRBV3-1 and TRBJ2-1; TRBD2 matches 9 bases. Trimming took 2 bases from V and 10 from J; bases not matched to a gene: 3. The germline CDR1 and CDR2 sequences are LGHDT and YNNKEL (reference sequence). This CDR3 comprises 13 residues. Here the CDR3 reads CASSQLSGGEQFF. CDR3 bases: TGTGCCAGCAGCCAACTTAGCGGGGGCGAGCAGTTCTTC.

The J gene is TRBJ1-1, the V gene TRBV7-6, with 7 bases identical to TRBD1. Germline values: CDR1 SGHVS, CDR2 FNYEAQ. J was trimmed by 0 bases and V by 1 base; bases with no gene match: 5. The CDR3 length is 16 residues. The CDR3 DNA reads as TGTGCCAGCAGCTTAGAGAGGGGGCCAATGAACACTGAAGCTTTCTTT. Protein: CASSLERGPMNTEAFF. Variable domain in full (rest from reference TRBV7-6 and TRBJ1-1): GAGVSQSPRYKVTKRGQDVALRCDPISGHVSLYWYRQALGQGPEFLTYFNYEAQQDKSGLPNDRFSAERPEGSISTLTIQRTEQRDSAMYRCASSLERGPMNTEAFFGQGTRLTVV.

This clonotype has more than one count but fewer than ten. CDR3 nucleotide sequence: TGTGCCAGCCCCGGACAGGGATGGATGGGCTCCTACAATGAGCAGTTCTTC. Translated, it gives CASPGQGWMGSYNEQFF. The V gene is TRBV28, the J gene TRBJ2-1; 8 bases agree with TRBD1. CDR1 MDHEN and CDR2 SYDVKM come from the germline V gene. The CDR3 totals 17 residues. The ends lost 8 bases at V and 0 bases at J; junction bases unmatched: 12.

The V and J genes are TRBV20-1 and TRBJ1-5; the D gene is possibly TRBD1 (6 bases). CDR1 is DFQATT, CDR2 SNEGSKA, per germline (reference sequence). CDR3 length: 18 amino acids. Trimming stripped 1 base from V and 0 bases from J, with 19 bases between. CDR3 residues: CSARGRETGPLSNQPQHF. The CDR3 DNA reads TGCAGTGCTAGAGGAAGGGAGACAGGTCCTCTTAGCAATCAGCCCCAGCATTTT.

There are many counts of this clonotype. The chain carries TRBV3-1 and TRBJ2-7, with D possibly TRBD1 on 5 matching bases. Germline V gene sequence: CDR1 LGHDT, CDR2 YNNKEL (reference sequence). This CDR3 has 14 residues. Trimming pared 1 base from V and 4 bases from J, leaving 11 bases between. CDR3 sequence (DNA): TGTGCCAGCAGCCAAGTCCAGGGCGGATACGAGCAGTACTTC. Protein: CASSQVQGGYEQYF.

The chain joins TRBV7-2 to TRBJ2-7, with TRBD2 as a possible D gene (5 bases). The CDR3 covers 12 residues. Germline V CDR1 and CDR2: SGHTA, FQGNSA. The ends were cut back, 5 bases at V and 7 bases at J, with 12 bases in the middle. CDR3 coding DNA: TGTGCCAGCAGCCCGACTACCAATGAGCAGTACTTC. Translating it yields CASSPTTNEQYF.

V gene TRBV13 combines with J gene TRBJ2-1; 11 bases line up with TRBD2. Germline trimming cut 5 bases from V and 4 bases from J; bases unmatched to any gene: 7. This CDR3 spans 16 amino acids. CDR1 is PRHDT and CDR2 is FYEKMQ in the germline V gene (reference sequence). CDR3: CASSARTSGQYNEQFF. The CDR3 bases are TGTGCCAGCAGCGCCCGGACTAGCGGGCAATACAATGAGCAGTTCTTC.

CDR3 region: CASSQAPGGSTDTQYF. The CDR3, as DNA: TGCGCCAGCAGCCAAGCCCCAGGGGGAAGCACAGATACGCAGTATTTT. The chain couples TRBV4-1 to TRBJ2-3; 7 bases are a match to TRBD1. The V segment lost 1 base and the J segment 0 bases; nucleotides outside the gene matches: 4. The germline gives CDR1 MGHRA, CDR2 YSYEKL. This CDR3 region has 16 residues.

V usage is TRBV2 and J usage is TRBJ2-3, with TRBD1 matching 7 bases. V gave up 4 bases and J gave up 5 bases; unmatched junction bases: 12. Germline assignment: CDR1 SNHLY and CDR2 FYNNEI. This CDR3 has 16 amino acids. The CDR3 DNA reads as TGTGCCAGCAGTGTTATAAAGTTGGCAGGGGGAGATACGCAGTATTTT. Residues: CASSVIKLAGGDTQYF. The full variable domain, its missing parts supplied by reference TRBV2 and TRBJ2-3, is EPEVTQTPSHQVTQMGQEVILRCVPISNHLYFYWYRQILGQKVEFLVSFYNNEISEKSEIFDDQFSVERPDGSNFTLKIRSTKLEDSAMYFCASSVIKLAGGDTQYFGPGTRLTVL.

Only a few counts were recorded for this clonotype. The V call is TRBV4-1, the J call TRBJ2-1, with 9 bases identical to TRBD2. With V trimmed by 0 bases and J by 1 base, 7 bases remained unmatched. Germline CDR1 MGHRA, CDR2 YSYEKL. The CDR3 runs to 18 residues. The CDR3 protein is CASSQEVEREASYNEQFF. CDR3 DNA: TGCGCCAGCAGCCAAGAGGTAGAGCGGGAGGCTTCCTACAATGAGCAGTTCTTC.

This clonotype was picked up a small number of times. This chain connects TRBV12-3 or TRBV12-4 to TRBJ1-4, with D possibly TRBD1 on 5 matching bases. The CDR3 has 15 residues. V was cut by 1 base and J by 8 bases, with 14 bases left in between. The CDR3 sequence: CASSLGWQGGEKLFF. DNA of the CDR3: TGTGCCAGCAGTTTAGGGTGGCAGGGAGGCGAAAAACTGTTTTTT.

V usage is TRBV4-2 and J usage is TRBJ1-1, with a weak D call TRBD1 (5 bases). Germline V gene data show CDR1 as LGHNA and CDR2 as YNFKEQ. Trimming took off 4 bases at V and 8 bases at J, with 14 bases between the two ends. CDR3 length: 13 amino acids. The CDR3 DNA is TGTGCCAGCAGCCCCAGGGACTTTCGGGAAGCTTTCTTT. Its protein product is CASSPRDFREAFF.

The chain links TRBV20-1 to TRBJ1-1; 9 bases agree with TRBD1. In germline, CDR1 is DFQATT, CDR2 SNEGSKA (reference sequence). This CDR3 is built from 13 residues. Unmatched junction bases numbered 8, after V lost 1 base and J lost 11 bases. CDR3 sequence: CSARATQGAGAFF. CDR3 in DNA: TGCAGTGCTAGAGCCACACAGGGGGCGGGGGCTTTCTTT.

The chain recombines TRBV29-1 with TRBJ2-7; a possible D gene is TRBD2 (5 bases). CDR1 SQVTM and CDR2 ANQGSEA come from the germline V gene. The CDR3 runs to 13 residues. V was pared by 4 bases and J by 3 bases, with 13 bases between. CDR3 sequence reads: CSVVTGIFYEQYF. The CDR3 bases are TGCAGCGTTGTGACCGGGATCTTCTACGAGCAGTACTTC.

The chain couples TRBV24-1 to TRBJ1-4, with a weak D call TRBD1 (6 bases). V was trimmed by 7 bases and J by 8 bases, leaving 19 bases between them. Germline V CDR1 and CDR2: KGHDR, SFDVKD. This CDR3 has 15 amino acids. CDR3 sequence reads: CATSQGKGAGEKLFF. The DNA for the CDR3 is TGTGCCACCAGCCAGGGGAAGGGCGCCGGAGAAAAACTGTTTTTT.

This clonotype was observed a few times. The chain links TRBV3-1 to TRBJ1-6; D gene uncertain. V dropped 1 base and J dropped 12 bases, with 10 bases sitting between them. This CDR3 spans 13 amino acids. CDR1 LGHDT and CDR2 YNNKEL come from the germline V gene (reference sequence). The CDR3: CASSQGPRGPLHF. The CDR3, as DNA: TGTGCCAGCAGCCAAGGCCCACGAGGACCCCTCCACTTT.

The chain couples TRBV5-1 to TRBJ1-6; no firm D call. Between the trimmed V and J ends, which lost 8 bases and 8 bases, there was a span of 14 bases. The germline V gene has CDR1 SGHRS and CDR2 YFSETQ. The CDR3 sequence is 13 residues long. The CDR3 here is CASGEKPDSPLHF. CDR3 in DNA: TGCGCCAGTGGAGAGAAACCTGATTCACCCCTCCACTTT.

The table lists this clonotype with many counts. V gene TRBV15 combines with J gene TRBJ2-6; 8 nucleotides match TRBD1. After removal of 5 bases from V and 1 base from J, the junction contained 1 base not matched to a gene. CDR1 and CDR2 (germline): LNHNV, YYDKDF (reference sequence). This CDR3 region has 15 residues. The CDR3 here is CATSQGASGANVLTF. Here the CDR3 DNA reads TGTGCCACCAGCCAGGGGGCGTCTGGGGCCAACGTCCTGACTTTC. Full variable domain (remainder filled in from reference TRBV15 and TRBJ2-6): DAMVIQNPRYQVTQFGKPVTLSCSQTLNHNVMYWYQQKSSQAPKLLFHYYDKDFNNEADTPDNFQSRRPNTSFCFLDIRSPGLGDTAMYLCATSQGASGANVLTFGAGSRLTVL.

V and J are TRBV20-1 and TRBJ2-1; D unresolved. The J call may be incorrect, as the DNA end agrees better with TRBJ2-7. This CDR3 spans 15 amino acids. The V gene's germline CDR1 is DFQATT and CDR2 SNEGSKA (reference sequence). The CDR3 DNA reads TGCAGTGCTAGAGCCGGTCTCTACTCCTACAATGAGCAGTACTTC. This encodes CSARAGLYSYNEQYF.

This chain connects TRBV12-5 to TRBJ2-2, with D hard to call. The CDR3 runs to 10 residues. V was pared by 7 bases and J by 8 bases, with 5 bases between. Per germline, CDR1 LGHNT and CDR2 FRNRAP. CDR3 in amino acids: CASVAGELFF. Written as DNA, the CDR3 is TGTGCTAGTGTGGCGGGGGAGCTGTTTTTT.

This clonotype was found once. The chain links TRBV28 to TRBJ2-7, with 9 bases aligning to TRBD1. Germline V CDR1 and CDR2: MDHEN, SYDVKM. Unmatched junction bases numbered 17, after V lost 7 bases and J lost 7 bases. The length of the CDR3 is 16 residues. CDR3 protein: CASISSGTGSYNEQYF. CDR3 in DNA: TGTGCCAGCATTTCCTCCGGGACAGGGTCCTACAATGAGCAGTACTTC.

V and J are TRBV29-1 and TRBJ2-5; D may be TRBD1 (5 bases). Germline loops: CDR1 SQVTM, CDR2 ANQGSEA. The CDR3 length is 13 residues. Deletions cut 6 bases from V and 1 base from J, with 12 bases between. In nucleotides, the CDR3 is TGCAGCGTCCACACCCAGGGCCAAGAGACCCAGTACTTC. This codes for CSVHTQGQETQYF.

This rearrangement joins TRBV21-1 to TRBJ2-7; TRBD1 reflects the table's D call only, with no check against the DNA. TRBV21-1 is given as a pseudogene. The CDR3 spans 16 residues. The CDR3 DNA is TGTGCCAGCAACTCCCTTGACAGGATACACTCCTACGAGCAGTACTTC. This sequence encodes CASNSLDRIHSYEQYF.

J is TRBJ2-3 and V is TRBV13; TRBD2 agrees at 9 bases. CDR1 and CDR2 (germline): PRHDT, FYEKMQ (reference sequence). The CDR3 extends over 17 amino acids. Unmatched junction bases numbered 13, after V lost 4 bases and J lost 5 bases. The CDR3 loop reads CASSSTHRIAGEDTQYF. CDR3 DNA: TGTGCCAGCAGCTCGACCCATAGGATAGCGGGAGAAGATACGCAGTATTTT.